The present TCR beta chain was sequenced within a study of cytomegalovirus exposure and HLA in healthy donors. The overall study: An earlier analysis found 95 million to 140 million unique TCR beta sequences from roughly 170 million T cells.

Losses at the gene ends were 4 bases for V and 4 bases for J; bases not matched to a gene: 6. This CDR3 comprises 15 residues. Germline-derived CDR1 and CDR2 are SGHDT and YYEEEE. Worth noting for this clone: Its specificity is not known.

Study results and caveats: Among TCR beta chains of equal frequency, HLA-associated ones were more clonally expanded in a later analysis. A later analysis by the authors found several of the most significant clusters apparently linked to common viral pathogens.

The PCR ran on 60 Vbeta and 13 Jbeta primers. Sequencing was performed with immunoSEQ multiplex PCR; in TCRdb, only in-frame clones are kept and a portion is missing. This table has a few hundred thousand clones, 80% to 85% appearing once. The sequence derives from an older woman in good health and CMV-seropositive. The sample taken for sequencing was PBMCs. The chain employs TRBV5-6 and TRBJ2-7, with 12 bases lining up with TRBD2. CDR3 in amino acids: CASSLTSGSLYEQYF. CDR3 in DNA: TGTGCCAGCAGCCTGACTAGCGGGAGTCTGTACGAGCAGTACTTC.